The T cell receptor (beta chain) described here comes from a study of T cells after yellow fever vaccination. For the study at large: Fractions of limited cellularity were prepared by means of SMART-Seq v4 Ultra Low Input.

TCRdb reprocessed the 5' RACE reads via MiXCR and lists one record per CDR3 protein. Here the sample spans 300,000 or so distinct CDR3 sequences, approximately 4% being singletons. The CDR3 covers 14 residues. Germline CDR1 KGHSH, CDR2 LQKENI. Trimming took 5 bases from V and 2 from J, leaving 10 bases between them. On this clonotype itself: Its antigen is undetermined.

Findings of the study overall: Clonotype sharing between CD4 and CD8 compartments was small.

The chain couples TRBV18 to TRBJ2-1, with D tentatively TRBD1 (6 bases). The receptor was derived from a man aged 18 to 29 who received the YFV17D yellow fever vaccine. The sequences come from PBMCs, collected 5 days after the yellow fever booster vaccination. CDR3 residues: CASSGQQTYNEQFF. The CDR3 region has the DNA TGTGCCAGCTCAGGACAGCAAACCTACAATGAGCAGTTCTTC.